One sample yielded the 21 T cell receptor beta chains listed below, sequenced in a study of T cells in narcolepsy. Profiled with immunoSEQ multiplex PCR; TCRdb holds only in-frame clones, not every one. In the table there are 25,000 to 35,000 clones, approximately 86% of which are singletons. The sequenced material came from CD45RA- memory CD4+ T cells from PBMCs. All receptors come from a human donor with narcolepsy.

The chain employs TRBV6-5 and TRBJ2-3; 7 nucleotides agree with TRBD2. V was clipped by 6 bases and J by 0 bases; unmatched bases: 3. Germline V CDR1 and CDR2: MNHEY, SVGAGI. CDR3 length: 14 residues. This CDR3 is CASRAGLSTDTQYF. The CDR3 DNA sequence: TGTGCCAGCAGAGCGGGGCTAAGCACAGATACGCAGTATTTT.

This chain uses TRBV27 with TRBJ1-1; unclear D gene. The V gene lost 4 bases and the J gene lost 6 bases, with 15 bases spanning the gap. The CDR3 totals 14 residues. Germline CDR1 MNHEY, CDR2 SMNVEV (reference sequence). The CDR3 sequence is CASSSHRGDAEAFF. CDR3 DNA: TGTGCCAGCAGTTCCCACCGGGGAGACGCTGAAGCTTTCTTT.

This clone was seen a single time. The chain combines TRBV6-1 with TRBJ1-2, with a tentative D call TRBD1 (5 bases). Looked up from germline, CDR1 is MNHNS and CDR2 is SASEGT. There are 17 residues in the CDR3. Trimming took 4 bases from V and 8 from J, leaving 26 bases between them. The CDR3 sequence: CASSAAGEITLPMGYTF. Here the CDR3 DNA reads TGTGCCAGCAGTGCCGCGGGGGAGATAACCCTGCCTATGGGCTACACCTTC.

CDR3 sequence: CASSVGGVGELFF. The DNA of the CDR3 is TGTGCCAGCTCCGTGGGGGGAGTCGGGGAGCTGTTTTTT. This sequence joins TRBV5-5 and TRBJ2-2, with a weak D call TRBD2 (6 bases). V was pared by 7 bases and J by 7 bases, with 14 bases between. The CDR3 sequence is 13 residues long. Germline lookup yields CDR1 SGHKS and CDR2 YYEKEE (reference sequence).

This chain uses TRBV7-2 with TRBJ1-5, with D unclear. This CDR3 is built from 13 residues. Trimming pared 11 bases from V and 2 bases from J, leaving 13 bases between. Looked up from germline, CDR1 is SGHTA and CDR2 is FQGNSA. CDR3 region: CASGPQGNQPQHF. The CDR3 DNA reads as TGTGCCTCGGGCCCCCAGGGCAATCAGCCCCAGCATTTT.

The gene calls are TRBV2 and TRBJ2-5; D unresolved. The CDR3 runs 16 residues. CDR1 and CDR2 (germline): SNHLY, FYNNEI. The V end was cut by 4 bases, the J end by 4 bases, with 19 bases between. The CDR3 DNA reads TGTGCCAGCAGTGCGGGTACCCAAGCCCAACGAGAGACCCAGTACTTC. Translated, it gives CASSAGTQAQRETQYF. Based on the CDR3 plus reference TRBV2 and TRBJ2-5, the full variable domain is EPEVTQTPSHQVTQMGQEVILRCVPISNHLYFYWYRQILGQKVEFLVSFYNNEISEKSEIFDDQFSVERPDGSNFTLKIRSTKLEDSAMYFCASSAGTQAQRETQYFGPGTRLLVL.

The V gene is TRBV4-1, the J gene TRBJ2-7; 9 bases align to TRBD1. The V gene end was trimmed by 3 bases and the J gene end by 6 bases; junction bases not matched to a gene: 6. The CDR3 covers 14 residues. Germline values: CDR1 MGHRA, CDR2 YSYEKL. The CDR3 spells CASSQGQGSGEQYV. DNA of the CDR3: TGCGCCAGCAGCCAGGGACAGGGAAGCGGCGAGCAGTACGTC.

The CDR3 DNA is TGTGCCAGCAGCCCCCCGGACACCCAAACATTCTATGGCTACACCTTC. It encodes CASSPPDTQTFYGYTF. This chain links TRBV28 with TRBJ1-2, with D possibly matching TRBD1 (5 bases). This CDR3 is built from 16 residues. V was pared by 6 bases and J by 4 bases, with 21 bases between. Germline values: CDR1 MDHEN, CDR2 SYDVKM.

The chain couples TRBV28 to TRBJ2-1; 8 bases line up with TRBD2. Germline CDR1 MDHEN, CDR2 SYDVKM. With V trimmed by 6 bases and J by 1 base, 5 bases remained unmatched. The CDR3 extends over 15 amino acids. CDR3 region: CASRVSGKSYNEQFF. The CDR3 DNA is TGTGCCAGCAGAGTTAGCGGGAAATCCTACAATGAGCAGTTCTTC.

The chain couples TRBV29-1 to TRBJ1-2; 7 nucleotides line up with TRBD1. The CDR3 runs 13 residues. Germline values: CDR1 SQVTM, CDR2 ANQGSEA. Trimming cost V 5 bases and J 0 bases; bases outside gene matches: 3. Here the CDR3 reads CSVRQGSNYGYTF. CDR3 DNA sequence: TGCAGCGTTCGACAGGGATCTAACTATGGCTACACCTTC.

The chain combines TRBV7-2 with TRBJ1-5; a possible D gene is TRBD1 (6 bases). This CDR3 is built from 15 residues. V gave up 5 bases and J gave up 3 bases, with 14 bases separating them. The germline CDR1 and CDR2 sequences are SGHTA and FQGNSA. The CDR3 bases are TGTGCCAGCAGCCCCGGCTGGGGGCACAATCAGCCCCAGCATTTT. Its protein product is CASSPGWGHNQPQHF. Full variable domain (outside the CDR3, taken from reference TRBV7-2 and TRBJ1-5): GAGVSQSPSNKVTEKGKDVELRCDPISGHTALYWYRQSLGQGLEFLIYFQGNSAPDKSGLPSDRFSAERTGGSVSTLTIQRTQQEDSAVYLCASSPGWGHNQPQHFGDGTRLSIL.

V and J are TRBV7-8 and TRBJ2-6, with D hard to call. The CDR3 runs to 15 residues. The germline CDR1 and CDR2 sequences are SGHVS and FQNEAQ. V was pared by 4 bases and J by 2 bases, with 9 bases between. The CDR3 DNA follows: TGTGCCAGCAGCTGGGCGAGGCCTGGGGCCAACGTCCTGACTTTC. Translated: CASSWARPGANVLTF.

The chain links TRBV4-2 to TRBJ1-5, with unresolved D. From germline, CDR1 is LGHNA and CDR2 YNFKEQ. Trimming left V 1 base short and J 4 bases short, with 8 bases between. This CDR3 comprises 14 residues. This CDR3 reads CASSQGDGNQPQHF. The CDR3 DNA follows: TGTGCCAGCAGCCAAGGAGACGGGAATCAGCCCCAGCATTTT.

CDR3 in amino acids: CTSSQVRGKREANYGYTF. The CDR3 nucleotides read TGCACCAGCAGCCAAGTAAGGGGAAAAAGGGAAGCTAACTATGGCTACACCTTC. The chain combines TRBV1 with TRBJ1-2; the table calls TRBD1, which could not be checked here. TRBV1 is a listed pseudogene. CDR3 length: 18 amino acids.

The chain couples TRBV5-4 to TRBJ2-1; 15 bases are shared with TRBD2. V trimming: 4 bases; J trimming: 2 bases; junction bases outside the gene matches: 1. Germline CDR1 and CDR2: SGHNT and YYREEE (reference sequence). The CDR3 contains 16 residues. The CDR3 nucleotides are TGTGCCAGCAGCCGGACTAGCGGGGGGGCCTACAATGAGCAGTTCTTC. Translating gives CASSRTSGGAYNEQFF.

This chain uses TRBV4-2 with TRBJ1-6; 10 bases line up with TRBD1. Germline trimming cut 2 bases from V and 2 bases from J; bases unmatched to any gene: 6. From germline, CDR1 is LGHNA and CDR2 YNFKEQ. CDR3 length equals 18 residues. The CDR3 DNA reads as TGTGCCAGCAGCCAACGGCCCGGACAGGGGGCCTATAATTCACCCCTCCACTTT. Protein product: CASSQRPGQGAYNSPLHF.

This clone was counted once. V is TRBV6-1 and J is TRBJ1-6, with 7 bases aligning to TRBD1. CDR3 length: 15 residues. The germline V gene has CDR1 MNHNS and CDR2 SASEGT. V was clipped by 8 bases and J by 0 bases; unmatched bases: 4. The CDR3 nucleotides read TGTGCCAGCCTACAGGGGAGCTCCTATAATTCACCCCTCCACTTT. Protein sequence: CASLQGSSYNSPLHF.

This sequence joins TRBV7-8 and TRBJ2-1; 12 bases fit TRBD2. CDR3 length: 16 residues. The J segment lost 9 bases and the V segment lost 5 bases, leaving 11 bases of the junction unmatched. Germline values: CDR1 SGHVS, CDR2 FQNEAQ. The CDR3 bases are TGTGCCAGCAGCCCTCTAGCGGGGGGGCTTTTTGGTGAGCAGTTCTTC. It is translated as CASSPLAGGLFGEQFF. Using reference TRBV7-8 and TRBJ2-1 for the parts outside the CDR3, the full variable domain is GAGVSQSPRYKVAKRGQDVALRCDPISGHVSLFWYQQALGQGPEFLTYFQNEAQLDKSGLPSDRFFAERPEGSVSTLKIQRTQQEDSAVYLCASSPLAGGLFGEQFFGPGTRLTVL.

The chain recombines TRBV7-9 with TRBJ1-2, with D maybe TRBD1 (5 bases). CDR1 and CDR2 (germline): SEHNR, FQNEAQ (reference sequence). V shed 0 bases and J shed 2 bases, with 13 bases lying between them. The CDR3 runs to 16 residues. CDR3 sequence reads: CASSLAGGRSNYGYTF. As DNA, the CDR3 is TGTGCCAGCAGCTTAGCGGGGGGACGCTCCAACTATGGCTACACCTTC.

In nucleotides, the CDR3 is TGTGCCACCAGCAGAGGCTTCGGAGCGGGGGGCCCCTGGGAGACCCAGTACTTC. This translates into CATSRGFGAGGPWETQYF. V gene TRBV15 combines with J gene TRBJ2-5; 9 bases are shared with TRBD2. CDR3 length: 18 amino acids. Trimming removed 1 base from V and 5 bases from J; junction bases left unmatched: 14. CDR1 is LNHNV, CDR2 YYDKDF, per germline (reference sequence).

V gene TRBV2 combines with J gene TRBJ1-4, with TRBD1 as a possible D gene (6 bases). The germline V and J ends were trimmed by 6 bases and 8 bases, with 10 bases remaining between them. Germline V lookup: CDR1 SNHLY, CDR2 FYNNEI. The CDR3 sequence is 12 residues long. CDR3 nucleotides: TGTGCCAGCAGCGGACAGTTCGAAAAACTGTTTTTT. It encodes CASSGQFEKLFF.